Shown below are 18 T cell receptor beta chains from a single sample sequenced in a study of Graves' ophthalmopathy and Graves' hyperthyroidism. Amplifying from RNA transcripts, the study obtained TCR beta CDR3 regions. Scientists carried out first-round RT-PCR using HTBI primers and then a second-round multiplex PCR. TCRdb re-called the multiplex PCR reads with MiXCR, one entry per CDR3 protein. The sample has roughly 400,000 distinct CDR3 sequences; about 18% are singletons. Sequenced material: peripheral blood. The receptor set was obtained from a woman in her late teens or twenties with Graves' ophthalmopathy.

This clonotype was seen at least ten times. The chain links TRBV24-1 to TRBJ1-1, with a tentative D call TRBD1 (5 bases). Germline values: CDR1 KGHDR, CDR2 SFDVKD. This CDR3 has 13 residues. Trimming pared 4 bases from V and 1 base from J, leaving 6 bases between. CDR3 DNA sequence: TGTGCCACCAGTGAAAGGGGGAACACTGAAGCTTTCTTT. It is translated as CATSERGNTEAFF.

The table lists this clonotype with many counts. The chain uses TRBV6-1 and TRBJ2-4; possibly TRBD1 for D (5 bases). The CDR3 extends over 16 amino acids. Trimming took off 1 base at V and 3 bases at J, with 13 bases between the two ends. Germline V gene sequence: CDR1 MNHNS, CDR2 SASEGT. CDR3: CASSEVVGPGKNIQYF. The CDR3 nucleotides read TGTGCCAGCAGTGAAGTGGTGGGGCCCGGCAAAAACATTCAGTACTTC.

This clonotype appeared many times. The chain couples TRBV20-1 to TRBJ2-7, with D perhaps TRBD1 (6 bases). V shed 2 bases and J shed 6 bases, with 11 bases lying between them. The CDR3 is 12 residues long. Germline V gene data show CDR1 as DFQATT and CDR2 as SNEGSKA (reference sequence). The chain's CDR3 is CSARLGQSEQYF. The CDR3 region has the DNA TGCAGTGCTAGACTCGGACAGTCCGAGCAGTACTTC.

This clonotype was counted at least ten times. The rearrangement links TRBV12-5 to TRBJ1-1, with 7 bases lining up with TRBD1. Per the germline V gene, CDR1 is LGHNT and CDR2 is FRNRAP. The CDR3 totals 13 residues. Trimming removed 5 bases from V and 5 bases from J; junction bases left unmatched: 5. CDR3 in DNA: TGTGCTAGTGGTCGACAGGGAAGGACTGAAGCTTTCTTT. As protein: CASGRQGRTEAFF.

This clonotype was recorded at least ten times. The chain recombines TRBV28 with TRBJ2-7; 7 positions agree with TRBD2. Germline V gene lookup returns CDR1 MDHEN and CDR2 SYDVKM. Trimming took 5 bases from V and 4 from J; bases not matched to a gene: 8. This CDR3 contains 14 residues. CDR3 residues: CASSTGRRDYEQYF. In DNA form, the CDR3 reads TGTGCCAGCAGTACCGGGAGGAGGGATTACGAGCAGTACTTC. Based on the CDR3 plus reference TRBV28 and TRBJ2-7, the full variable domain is DVKVTQSSRYLVKRTGEKVFLECVQDMDHENMFWYRQDPGLGLRLIYFSYDVKMKEKGDIPEGYSVSREKKERFSLILESASTNQTSMYLCASSTGRRDYEQYFGPGTRLTVT.

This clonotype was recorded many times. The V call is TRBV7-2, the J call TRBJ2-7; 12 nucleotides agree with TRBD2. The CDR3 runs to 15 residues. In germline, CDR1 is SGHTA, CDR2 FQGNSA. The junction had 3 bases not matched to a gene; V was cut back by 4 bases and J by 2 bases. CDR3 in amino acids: CASSSSGRGPYEQYF. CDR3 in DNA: TGTGCCAGCAGCTCTAGCGGGAGGGGCCCCTACGAGCAGTACTTC.

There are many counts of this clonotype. The CDR3 loop reads CASSLTTRRSPLHF. The CDR3 nucleotides read TGTGCCAGCAGTTTAACGACCAGGCGTTCACCCCTCCACTTT. The chain couples TRBV27 to TRBJ1-6; no firm D call. Trimming shortened V by 2 bases and J by 9 bases, and 11 bases separated the two germline ends. The CDR3 length is 14 residues. In germline, CDR1 is MNHEY, CDR2 SMNVEV (reference sequence).

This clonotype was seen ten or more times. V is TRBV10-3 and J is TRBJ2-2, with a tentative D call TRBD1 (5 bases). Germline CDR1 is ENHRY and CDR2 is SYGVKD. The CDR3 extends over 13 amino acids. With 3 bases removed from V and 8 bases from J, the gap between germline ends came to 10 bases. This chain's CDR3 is CAISETGPGELFF. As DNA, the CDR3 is TGTGCCATCAGTGAAACAGGTCCGGGGGAGCTGTTTTTT.

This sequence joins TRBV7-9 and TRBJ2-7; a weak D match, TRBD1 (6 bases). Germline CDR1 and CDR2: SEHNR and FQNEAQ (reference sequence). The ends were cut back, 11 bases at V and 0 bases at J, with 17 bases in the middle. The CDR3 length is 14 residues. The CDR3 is CAVGQGFPSYEQYF. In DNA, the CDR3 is TGTGCCGTCGGGCAGGGGTTTCCCTCCTACGAGCAGTACTTC.

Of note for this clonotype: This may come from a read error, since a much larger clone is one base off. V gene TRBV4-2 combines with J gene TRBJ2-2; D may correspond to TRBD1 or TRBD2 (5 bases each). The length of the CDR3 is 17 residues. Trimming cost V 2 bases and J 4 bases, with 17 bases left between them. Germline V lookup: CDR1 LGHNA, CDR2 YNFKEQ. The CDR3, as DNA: TGTGCCAGCAGCCAAAAAAACGGGGCGGCGAGCACCGGGGAGCTGTTTTTT. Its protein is CASSQKNGAASTGELFF.

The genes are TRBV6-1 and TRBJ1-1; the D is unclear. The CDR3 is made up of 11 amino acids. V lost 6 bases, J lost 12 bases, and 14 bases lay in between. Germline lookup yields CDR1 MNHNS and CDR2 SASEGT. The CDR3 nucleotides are TGTGCCAGCAGCGAGGTGGCTTTGACTTTCTTT. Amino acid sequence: CASSEVALTFF.

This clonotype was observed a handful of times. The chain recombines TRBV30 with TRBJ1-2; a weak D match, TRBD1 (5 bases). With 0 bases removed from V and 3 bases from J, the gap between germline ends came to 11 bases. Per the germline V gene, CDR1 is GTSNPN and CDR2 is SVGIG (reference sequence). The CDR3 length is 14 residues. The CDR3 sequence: CAWSVGGADYGYTF. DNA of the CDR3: TGTGCCTGGAGTGTGGGAGGGGCTGACTATGGCTACACCTTC.

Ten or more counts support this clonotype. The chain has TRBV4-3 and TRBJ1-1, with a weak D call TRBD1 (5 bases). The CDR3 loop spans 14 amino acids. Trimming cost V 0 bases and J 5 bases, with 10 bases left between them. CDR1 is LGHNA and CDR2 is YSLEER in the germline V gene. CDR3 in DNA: TGCGCCAGCAGCCAAGATGTGGGGGGGACTGAAGCTTTCTTT. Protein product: CASSQDVGGTEAFF.

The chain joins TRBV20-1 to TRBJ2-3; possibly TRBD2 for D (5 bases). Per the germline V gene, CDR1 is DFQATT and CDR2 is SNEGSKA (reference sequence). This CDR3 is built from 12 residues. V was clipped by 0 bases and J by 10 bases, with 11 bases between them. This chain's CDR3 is CSARDGPGAQYF. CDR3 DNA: TGCAGTGCTAGAGACGGGCCCGGGGCGCAGTATTTT.

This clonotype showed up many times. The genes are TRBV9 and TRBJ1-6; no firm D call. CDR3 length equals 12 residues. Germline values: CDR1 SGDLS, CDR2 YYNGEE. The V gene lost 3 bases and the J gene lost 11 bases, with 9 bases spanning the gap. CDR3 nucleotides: TGTGCCAGCAGCGACGGCAGGCCACCCCTCCACTTT. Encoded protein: CASSDGRPPLHF.

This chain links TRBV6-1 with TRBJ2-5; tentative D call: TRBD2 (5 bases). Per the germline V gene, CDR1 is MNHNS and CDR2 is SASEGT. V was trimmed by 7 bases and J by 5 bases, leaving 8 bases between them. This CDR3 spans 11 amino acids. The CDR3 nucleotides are TGTGCCAGCAAGTCGGGGGAGACCCAGTACTTC. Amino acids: CASKSGETQYF.

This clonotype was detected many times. This chain's CDR3 is CATSDLAAAQETQYF. The CDR3 nucleotides read TGTGCCACCAGTGATCTGGCAGCGGCCCAAGAGACCCAGTACTTC. The V and J genes are TRBV24-1 and TRBJ2-5; the D gene is possibly TRBD2 (5 bases). This CDR3 comprises 15 residues. The germline CDR1 and CDR2 sequences are KGHDR and SFDVKD. The V gene lost 3 bases and the J gene lost 1 base, with 11 bases spanning the gap.

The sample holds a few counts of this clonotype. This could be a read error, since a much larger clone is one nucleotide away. CDR3 sequence: CATNERGTYEQYF. Written as DNA, the CDR3 is TGTGCCACGAACGAGAGAGGAACTTACGAGCAGTACTTC. J is TRBJ2-7 and V is TRBV28; D gene unclear. Trimming shortened V by 10 bases and J by 4 bases, and 17 bases separated the two germline ends. Germline V gene lookup returns CDR1 MDHEN and CDR2 SYDVKM. The CDR3 is 13 residues long.